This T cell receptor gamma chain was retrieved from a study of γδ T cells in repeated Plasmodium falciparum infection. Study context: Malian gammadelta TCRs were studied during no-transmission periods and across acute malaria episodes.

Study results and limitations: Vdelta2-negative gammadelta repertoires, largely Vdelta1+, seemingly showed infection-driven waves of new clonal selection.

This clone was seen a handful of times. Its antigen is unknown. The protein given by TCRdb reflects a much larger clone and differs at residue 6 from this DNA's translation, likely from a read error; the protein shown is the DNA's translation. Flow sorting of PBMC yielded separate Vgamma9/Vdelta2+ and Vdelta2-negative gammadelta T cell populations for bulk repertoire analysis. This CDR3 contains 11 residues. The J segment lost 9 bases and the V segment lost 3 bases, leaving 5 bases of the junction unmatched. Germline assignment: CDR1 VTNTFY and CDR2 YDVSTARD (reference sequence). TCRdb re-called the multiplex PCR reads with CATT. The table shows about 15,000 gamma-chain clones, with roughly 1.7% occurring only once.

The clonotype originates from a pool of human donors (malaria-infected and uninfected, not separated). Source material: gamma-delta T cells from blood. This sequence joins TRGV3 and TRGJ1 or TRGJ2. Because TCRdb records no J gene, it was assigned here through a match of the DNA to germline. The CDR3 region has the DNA TGTGCCACCTGGGACTCCACTAAGAAACTCTTT. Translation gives CATWDSTKKLF.